Shown below are 8 T cell receptor beta chains from a single sample sequenced in a study of T cells after yellow fever vaccination. TCRdb called the 5' RACE reads again in MiXCR, with one record for every CDR3 protein. The sample has under 400,000 distinct CDR3 sequences, 9.5% to 15% seen once; the top ten hold 3.2%. The material was CD4+ T cells sorted from PBMCs, obtained 15 days after the yellow fever booster vaccination. All receptors come from a man in his late teens or twenties who received the YFV17D yellow fever vaccine.

This chain uses TRBV7-2 with TRBJ2-3, with 16 nucleotides matching TRBD2. J lost 8 bases, V lost 5 bases, and 7 bases had no gene match. Germline V lookup: CDR1 SGHTA, CDR2 FQGNSA. The CDR3 sequence is 16 residues long. The CDR3 here is CASSPGLAGGGGTQYF. As DNA, the CDR3 is TGTGCCAGCAGCCCGGGACTAGCGGGGGGGGGCGGTACGCAGTATTTT.

This clonotype has a handful of counts. The chain couples TRBV29-1 to TRBJ2-5; TRBD1 might be the D (5 bases). The CDR3 runs 15 residues. Germline CDR1 and CDR2: SQVTM and ANQGSEA. The V end was cut by 0 bases, the J end by 5 bases, with 16 bases between. In nucleotides, the CDR3 is TGCAGCGTTGAAGATCCTAGGGGTGGTATGGAGACCCAGTACTTC. It codes for CSVEDPRGGMETQYF.

This clonotype has more than one count but fewer than ten. A read error may account for a junction end that differs from germline. V gene TRBV6-2 or TRBV6-3 combines with J gene TRBJ2-4; perhaps TRBD2 as D (6 bases). The CDR3 is made up of 11 amino acids. Germline assignment: CDR1 MNHEY and CDR2 SVGEGT. The CDR3 sequence is CASGKWGTEVF. Written as DNA, the CDR3 is TGTGCCAGCGGAAAATGGGGGACTGAAGTCTTC.

At least ten counts were recorded for this clonotype. V and J are TRBV5-1 and TRBJ1-5; D possibly corresponds to TRBD1 (5 bases). From germline, CDR1 is SGHRS and CDR2 YFSETQ. Trimming took 3 bases from V and 2 from J, leaving 9 bases between them. The length of the CDR3 is 14 residues. Here the CDR3 reads CASSSGDGNQPQHF. In DNA, the CDR3 is TGCGCCAGCAGCTCGGGGGACGGCAATCAGCCCCAGCATTTT.

This clonotype has more than one count but fewer than ten. This rearrangement joins TRBV6-2 or TRBV6-3 to TRBJ1-5, with a possible D match to TRBD1 (6 bases). Germline CDR1 MNHEY, CDR2 SVGEGT. Trimming removed 2 bases from V and 5 bases from J, with 13 bases in between. This CDR3 contains 15 residues. The DNA of the CDR3 is TGTGCCAGCAGTTACCAGGGGAGGGTGGATCAGCCCCAGCATTTT. It is translated as CASSYQGRVDQPQHF.

The CDR3 region has the DNA TGTGCCAGCAGCTTAGAGGCGGGAGGCAATCAGCCCCAGCATTTT. As protein: CASSLEAGGNQPQHF. The rearrangement joins TRBV7-8 to TRBJ1-5; no definite D call. This CDR3 is built from 15 residues. V lost 1 base to trimming and J lost 2 bases, with 9 bases between them. CDR1 and CDR2 from the germline V gene are SGHVS and FQNEAQ.

This clonotype was recorded many times. The chain carries TRBV12-3 or TRBV12-4 and TRBJ2-7; 8 positions match TRBD2. The CDR3 consists of 15 residues. V shed 6 bases, J shed 1 base, and the junction held 8 bases outside the gene matches. The CDR3 coding sequence is TGTGCCAGCAGCCCCTCGCGGGGGGTGTCCTACGAGCAGTACTTC. Its protein product is CASSPSRGVSYEQYF.

V gene TRBV6-1 combines with J gene TRBJ2-7, with D tentatively TRBD1 (6 bases). CDR3 length: 14 amino acids. The V end was cut by 2 bases, the J end by 0 bases, with 8 bases between. Germline CDR1 and CDR2: MNHNS and SASEGT. CDR3 nucleotide sequence: TGTGCCAGCAGTGAAATGGGACACTCCTACGAGCAGTACGTC. Its protein is CASSEMGHSYEQYV.